These 15 T cell receptor beta chains were all obtained from the same sample, sequenced in a study of graft-versus-host responses after intestinal transplantation. For these receptors, no antigen is known. Only in-frame clones appear in the TCRdb table, and some are missing; sequencing was by immunoSEQ multiplex PCR. The sample has around 88,000 clones, approximately 90% seen once; the top ten hold 7.6%. The source material was unstimulated CD8+ T cells sorted from spleen or lymph node cells, sampled before transplant. These receptors were obtained from a human donor who was the organ donor for an intestinal transplant.

The rearrangement uses TRBV29-1 and TRBJ2-7, with D maybe TRBD2 (6 bases). V gave up 3 bases and J gave up 12 bases, with 15 bases separating them. The CDR3 is 11 residues long. The germline CDR1 and CDR2 sequences are SQVTM and ANQGSEA. The CDR3 nucleotides read TGCAGCGTTGACCTCGGCGGGGTAAGGTACTTC. Translating it yields CSVDLGGVRYF.

The gene calls are TRBV7-9 and TRBJ2-2; TRBD1 agrees at 8 bases. V lost 5 bases, J lost 4 bases, and 6 bases stayed unmatched. The CDR3 loop spans 15 amino acids. CDR1 and CDR2 from the germline V gene are SEHNR and FQNEAQ (reference sequence). The CDR3 sequence: CASSQGQDITGELFF. The CDR3 nucleotides read TGTGCCAGCAGCCAGGGACAGGATATCACCGGGGAGCTGTTTTTT.

This chain joins TRBV4-2 and TRBJ1-1, with a weak D call TRBD1 (6 bases). In germline, CDR1 is LGHNA, CDR2 YNFKEQ. Trimming left V 4 bases short and J 1 base short, with 37 bases between. This CDR3 comprises 23 residues. CDR3 sequence reads: CASSLPYRVLWFPTIPGNTEAFF. CDR3 bases: TGTGCCAGCAGCCTGCCGTACAGGGTCTTATGGTTCCCAACCATTCCTGGGAACACTGAAGCTTTCTTT.

The CDR3 nucleotides are TGCGCCACCCGAAGTTGGGGGGCCGGGGAGCTGTTTTTT. Its translation is CATRSWGAGELFF. The chain links TRBV5-1 to TRBJ2-2, with D possibly TRBD2 on 6 matching bases. The CDR3 is 13 residues long. In germline, CDR1 is SGHRS, CDR2 YFSETQ. V lost 9 bases and J lost 6, with 15 bases in between.

The chain recombines TRBV11-2 with TRBJ2-4, with 8 bases aligning to TRBD2. V trimming: 2 bases; J trimming: 8 bases; junction bases outside the gene matches: 11. Germline V lookup: CDR1 SGHAT, CDR2 FQNNGV. The CDR3 loop spans 16 amino acids. CDR3 residues: CASSLSSGAQGDIQYF. For the CDR3, the DNA is TGTGCCAGCAGCTTAAGTAGCGGGGCCCAAGGGGACATTCAGTACTTC.

The chain couples TRBV10-2 to TRBJ2-3; 7 nucleotides match TRBD1. The ends lost 7 bases at V and 2 bases at J; junction bases unmatched: 12. This CDR3 comprises 16 residues. CDR1 and CDR2 from the germline V gene are WSHSY and SAAADI. The CDR3 nucleotides read TGCGCCAGCACTCCAACCCCGGGACAGCTCACAGATACGCAGTATTTT. Translating gives CASTPTPGQLTDTQYF.

The chain employs TRBV11-2 and TRBJ2-1; possible D gene TRBD2, 6 bases. The V and J ends lost 1 base and 2 bases respectively, with 12 bases between them. This CDR3 contains 16 residues. Germline V gene sequence: CDR1 SGHAT, CDR2 FQNNGV. The CDR3 DNA sequence: TGTGCCAGCAGCTTAGCGGCGGCGGGACCCTACAATGAGCAGTTCTTC. It codes for CASSLAAAGPYNEQFF.

The genes are TRBV19 and TRBJ2-1; perhaps D is TRBD1 or TRBD2 (5 bases each). The V end lost 7 bases, the J end lost 2 bases, and 21 bases lay between the germline ends. The CDR3 is 17 residues long. CDR1 and CDR2 from the germline V gene are LNHDA and SQIVND (reference sequence). The CDR3 loop is CASTTQPGTNTYNEQFF. The CDR3 DNA is TGTGCCAGTACAACACAGCCTGGGACCAATACCTACAATGAGCAGTTCTTC.

This chain uses TRBV10-3 with TRBJ2-7; D uncertain. CDR1 is ENHRY and CDR2 is SYGVKD in the germline V gene. The CDR3 sequence is 12 residues long. V was pared by 11 bases and J by 2 bases, with 13 bases between. As DNA, the CDR3 is TGTGCCGGTGGCGGCGTCCCCTACGAGCAGTACTTC. Translation gives CAGGGVPYEQYF.

This clone was seen a few times. The chain couples TRBV5-1 to TRBJ2-2, with 7 bases fitting TRBD2. Germline loops: CDR1 SGHRS, CDR2 YFSETQ. There are 17 residues in the CDR3. The trim removed 0 bases at V and 5 bases at J, leaving 10 bases unmatched. The CDR3 here is CASSLGASGNPTGELFF. The DNA of the CDR3 is TGCGCCAGCAGCTTGGGGGCTAGCGGTAACCCAACCGGGGAGCTGTTTTTT.

This chain links TRBV18 with TRBJ2-7, with D perhaps assigned TRBD1 or TRBD2 (5 bases each). Germline values: CDR1 KGHSH, CDR2 LQKENI. This CDR3 is 16 amino acids long. V lost 4 bases to trimming and J lost 0 bases, with 16 bases between them. CDR3 in DNA: TGTGCCAGCTCACTAGGTGTCTGGGGACGCTCCTACGAGCAGTACTTC. This codes for CASSLGVWGRSYEQYF.

The rearrangement links TRBV11-3 to TRBJ2-5, with TRBD2 identical over 9 bases. Germline values: CDR1 SGHNT, CDR2 YENEEA. The CDR3 extends over 17 amino acids. V was clipped by 1 base and J by 2 bases; unmatched bases: 8. CDR3 loop: CASSLGPGLAYQETQYF. CDR3 DNA: TGTGCCAGCAGCTTAGGGCCGGGACTAGCTTATCAAGAGACCCAGTACTTC.

The rearrangement joins TRBV6-5 to TRBJ1-5, with a tentative D call TRBD1 (5 bases). V lost 5 bases to trimming and J lost 0 bases, with 11 bases between them. Germline V lookup: CDR1 MNHEY, CDR2 SVGAGI. This CDR3 region has 15 residues. DNA of the CDR3: TGTGCCAGCAGTCCCCACGGGGGTAGCAATCAGCCCCAGCATTTT. Its protein product is CASSPHGGSNQPQHF.

The V gene is TRBV19, the J gene TRBJ1-5, with 7 nucleotides matching TRBD1. The CDR3 is 21 residues long. Per germline, CDR1 LNHDA and CDR2 SQIVND (reference sequence). The V segment lost 4 bases and the J segment 2 bases; nucleotides outside the gene matches: 23. The CDR3 protein is CASSTPTDRVWVDRGNQPQHF. The CDR3 nucleotides read TGTGCCAGTAGTACCCCCACAGACAGGGTTTGGGTGGATAGGGGCAATCAGCCCCAGCATTTT.

This clone was seen a single time. The chain has TRBV5-1 and TRBJ2-5; D unresolved. The germline V and J ends were trimmed by 1 base and 5 bases, with 18 bases remaining between them. The germline V gene has CDR1 SGHRS and CDR2 YFSETQ. CDR3 length: 16 amino acids. The CDR3 protein is CASSLPPYTDGETQYF. The DNA of the CDR3 is TGCGCCAGCAGCTTGCCCCCGTACACAGATGGTGAGACCCAGTACTTC.